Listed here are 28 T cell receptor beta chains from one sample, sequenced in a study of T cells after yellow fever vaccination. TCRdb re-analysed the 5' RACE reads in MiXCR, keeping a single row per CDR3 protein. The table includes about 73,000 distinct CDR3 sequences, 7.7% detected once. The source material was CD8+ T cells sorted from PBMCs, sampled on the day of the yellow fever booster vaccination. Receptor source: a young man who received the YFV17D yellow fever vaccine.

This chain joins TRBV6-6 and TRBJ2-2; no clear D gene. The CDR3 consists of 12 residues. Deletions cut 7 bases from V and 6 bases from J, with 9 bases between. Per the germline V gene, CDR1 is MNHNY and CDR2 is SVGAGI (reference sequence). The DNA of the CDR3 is TGTGCCAGCACCGGAACCGCCGGGGAGCTGTTTTTT. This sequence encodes CASTGTAGELFF.

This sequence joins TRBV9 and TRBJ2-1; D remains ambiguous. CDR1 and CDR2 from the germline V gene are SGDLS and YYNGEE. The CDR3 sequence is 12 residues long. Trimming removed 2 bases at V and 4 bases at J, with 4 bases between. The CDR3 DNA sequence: TGTGCCAGCAGCGTTAGGTACAATGAGCAGTTCTTC. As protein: CASSVRYNEQFF. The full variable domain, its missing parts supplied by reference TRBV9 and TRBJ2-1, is DSGVTQTPKHLITATGQRVTLRCSPRSGDLSVYWYQQSLDQGLQFLIQYYNGEERAKGNILERFSAQQFPDLHSELNLSSLELGDSALYFCASSVRYNEQFFGPGTRLTVL.

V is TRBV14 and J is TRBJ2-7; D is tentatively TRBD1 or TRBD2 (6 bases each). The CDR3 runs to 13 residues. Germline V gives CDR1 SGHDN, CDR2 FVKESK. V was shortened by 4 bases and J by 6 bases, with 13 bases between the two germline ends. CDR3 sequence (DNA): TGTGCCAGCAGCCTCGTGGGGGGCGCCGAGCAGTACTTC. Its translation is CASSLVGGAEQYF.

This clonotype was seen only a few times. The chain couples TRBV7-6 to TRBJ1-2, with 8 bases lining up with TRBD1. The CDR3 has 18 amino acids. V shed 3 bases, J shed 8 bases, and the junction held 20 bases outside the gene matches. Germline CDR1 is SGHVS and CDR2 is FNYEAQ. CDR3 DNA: TGTGCCAGCAGCTTTTTTACGGGAGAGGTCAGGGGGCGCGAGGGCTACACCTTC. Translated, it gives CASSFFTGEVRGREGYTF.

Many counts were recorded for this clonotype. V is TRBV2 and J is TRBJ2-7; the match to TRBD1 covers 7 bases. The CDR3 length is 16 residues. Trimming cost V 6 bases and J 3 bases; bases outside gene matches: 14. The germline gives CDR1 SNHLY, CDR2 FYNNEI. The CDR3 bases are TGTGCCAGCAGGACCCCAGAGGGGGCTATCCACTACGAGCAGTACTTC. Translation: CASRTPEGAIHYEQYF.

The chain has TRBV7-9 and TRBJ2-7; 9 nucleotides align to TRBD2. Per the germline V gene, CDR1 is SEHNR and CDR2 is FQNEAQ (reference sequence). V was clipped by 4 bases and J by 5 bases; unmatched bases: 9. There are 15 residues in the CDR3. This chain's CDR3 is CASSSPGASGNEQYF. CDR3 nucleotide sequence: TGTGCCAGCAGCTCACCGGGGGCTAGCGGGAACGAGCAGTACTTC.

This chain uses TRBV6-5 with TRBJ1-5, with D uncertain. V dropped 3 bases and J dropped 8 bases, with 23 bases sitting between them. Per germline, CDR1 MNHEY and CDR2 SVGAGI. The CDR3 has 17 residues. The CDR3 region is CASSYLWGDGFLKPQHF. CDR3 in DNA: TGTGCCAGCAGTTATTTATGGGGAGACGGGTTTCTTAAGCCCCAGCATTTT.

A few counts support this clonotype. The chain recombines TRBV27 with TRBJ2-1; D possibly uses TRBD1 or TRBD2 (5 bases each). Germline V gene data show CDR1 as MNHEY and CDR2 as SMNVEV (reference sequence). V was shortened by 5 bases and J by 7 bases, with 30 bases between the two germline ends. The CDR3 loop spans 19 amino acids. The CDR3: CASSHTKGAERGTPNEQFF. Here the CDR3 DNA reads TGTGCCAGCAGTCATACGAAAGGGGCGGAGAGGGGCACTCCTAATGAGCAGTTCTTC.

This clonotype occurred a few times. Here the CDR3 reads CASSFSTSGLAKNIQYF. The CDR3 nucleotides are TGCGCCAGCAGCTTTTCCACTAGCGGGCTAGCCAAAAACATTCAGTACTTC. The chain combines TRBV5-1 with TRBJ2-4, with 9 nucleotides matching TRBD2. The V segment lost 2 bases and the J segment 0 bases; nucleotides outside the gene matches: 6. This CDR3 contains 17 residues. Germline loops: CDR1 SGHRS, CDR2 YFSETQ.

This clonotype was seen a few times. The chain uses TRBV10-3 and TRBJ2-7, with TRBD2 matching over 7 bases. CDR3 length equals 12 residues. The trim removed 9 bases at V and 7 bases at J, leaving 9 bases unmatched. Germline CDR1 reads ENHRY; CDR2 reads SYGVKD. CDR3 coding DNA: TGTGCCATTACTAGCGCGGCGGGTGAGCAGTACTTC. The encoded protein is CAITSAAGEQYF.

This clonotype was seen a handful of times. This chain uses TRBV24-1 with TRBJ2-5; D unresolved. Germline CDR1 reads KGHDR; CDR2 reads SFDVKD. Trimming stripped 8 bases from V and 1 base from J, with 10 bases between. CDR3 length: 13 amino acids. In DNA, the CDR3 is TGTGCCACCAAGGACGGAATCCAAGAGACCCAGTACTTC. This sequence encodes CATKDGIQETQYF.

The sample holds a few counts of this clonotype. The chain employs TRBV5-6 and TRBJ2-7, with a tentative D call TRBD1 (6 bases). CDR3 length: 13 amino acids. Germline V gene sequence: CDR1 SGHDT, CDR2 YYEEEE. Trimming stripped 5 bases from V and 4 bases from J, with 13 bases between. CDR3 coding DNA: TGTGCCAGCAGGCCGGGACACCGTTACGAGCAGTACTTC. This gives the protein CASRPGHRYEQYF. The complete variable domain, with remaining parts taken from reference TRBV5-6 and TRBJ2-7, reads DAGVTQSPTHLIKTRGQQVTLRCSPKSGHDTVSWYQQALGQGPQFIFQYYEEEERQRGNFPDRFSGHQFPNYSSELNVNALLLGDSALYLCASRPGHRYEQYFGPGTRLTVT.

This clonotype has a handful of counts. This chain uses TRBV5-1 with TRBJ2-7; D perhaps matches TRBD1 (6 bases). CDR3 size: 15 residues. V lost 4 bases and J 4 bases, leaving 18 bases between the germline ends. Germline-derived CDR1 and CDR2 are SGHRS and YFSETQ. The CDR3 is CASSPPSDRRYEQYF. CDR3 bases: TGCGCCAGCAGCCCGCCGTCTGACAGGAGGTACGAGCAGTACTTC.

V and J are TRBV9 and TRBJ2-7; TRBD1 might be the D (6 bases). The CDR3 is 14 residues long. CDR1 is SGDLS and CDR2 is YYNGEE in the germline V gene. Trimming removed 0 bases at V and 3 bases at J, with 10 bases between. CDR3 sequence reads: CASSVGDTSYEQYF. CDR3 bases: TGTGCCAGCAGCGTAGGGGACACAAGCTACGAGCAGTACTTC.

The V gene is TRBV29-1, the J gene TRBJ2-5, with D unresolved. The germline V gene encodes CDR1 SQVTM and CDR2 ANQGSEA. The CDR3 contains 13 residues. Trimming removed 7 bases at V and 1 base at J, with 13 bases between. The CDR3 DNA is TGCAGCGCCACCATAGTACCCCAAGAGACCCAGTACTTC. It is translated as CSATIVPQETQYF.

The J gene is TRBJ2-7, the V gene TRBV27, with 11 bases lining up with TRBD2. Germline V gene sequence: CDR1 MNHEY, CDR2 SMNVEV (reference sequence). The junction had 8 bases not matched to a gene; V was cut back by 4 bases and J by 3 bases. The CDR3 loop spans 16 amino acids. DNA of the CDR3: TGTGCCAGCAGTTCGACAGCCGGGACTAGCGGCTACGAGCAGTACTTC. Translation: CASSSTAGTSGYEQYF.

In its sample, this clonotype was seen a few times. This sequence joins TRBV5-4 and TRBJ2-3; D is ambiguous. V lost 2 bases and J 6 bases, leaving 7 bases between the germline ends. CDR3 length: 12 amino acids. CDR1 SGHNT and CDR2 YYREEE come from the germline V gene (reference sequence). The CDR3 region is CASSFYGDTQYF. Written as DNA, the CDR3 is TGTGCCAGCAGCTTTTACGGGGATACGCAGTATTTT.

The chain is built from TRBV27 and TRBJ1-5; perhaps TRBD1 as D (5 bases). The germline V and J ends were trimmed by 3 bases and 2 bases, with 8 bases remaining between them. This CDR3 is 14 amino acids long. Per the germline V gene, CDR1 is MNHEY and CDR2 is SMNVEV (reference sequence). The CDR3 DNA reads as TGTGCCAGCAGTTTTCAGGGTGGCAATCAGCCCCAGCATTTT. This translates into CASSFQGGNQPQHF.

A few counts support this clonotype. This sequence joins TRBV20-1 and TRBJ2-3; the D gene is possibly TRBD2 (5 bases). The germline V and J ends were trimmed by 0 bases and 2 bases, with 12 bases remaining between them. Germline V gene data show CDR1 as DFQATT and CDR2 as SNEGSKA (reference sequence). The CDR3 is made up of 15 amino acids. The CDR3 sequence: CSARDRSGNTDTQYF. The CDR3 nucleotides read TGCAGTGCTAGAGATCGGAGCGGAAACACAGATACGCAGTATTTT.

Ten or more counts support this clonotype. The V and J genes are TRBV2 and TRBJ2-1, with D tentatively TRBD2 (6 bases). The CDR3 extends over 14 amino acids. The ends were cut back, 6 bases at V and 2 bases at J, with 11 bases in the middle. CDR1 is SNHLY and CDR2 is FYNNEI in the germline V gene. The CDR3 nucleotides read TGTGCCAGCAGGCCAGGGACTGCCTACAATGAGCAGTTCTTC. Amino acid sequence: CASRPGTAYNEQFF.

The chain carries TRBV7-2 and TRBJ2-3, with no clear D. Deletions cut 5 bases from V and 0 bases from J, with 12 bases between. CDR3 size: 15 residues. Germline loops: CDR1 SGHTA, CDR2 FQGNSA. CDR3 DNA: TGTGCCAGCAGCGTCGTTTTGGCTAGCACAGATACGCAGTATTTT. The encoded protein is CASSVVLASTDTQYF.

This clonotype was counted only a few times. CDR3 loop: CASSLGEGLDTQYF. CDR3 nucleotide sequence: TGCGCCAGCAGCTTGGGGGAGGGTCTAGATACGCAGTATTTT. The chain carries TRBV5-1 and TRBJ2-3; 7 nucleotides match TRBD2. After removal of 0 bases from V and 5 bases from J, the junction contained 3 bases not matched to a gene. The CDR3 length is 14 residues. Looked up from germline, CDR1 is SGHRS and CDR2 is YFSETQ.

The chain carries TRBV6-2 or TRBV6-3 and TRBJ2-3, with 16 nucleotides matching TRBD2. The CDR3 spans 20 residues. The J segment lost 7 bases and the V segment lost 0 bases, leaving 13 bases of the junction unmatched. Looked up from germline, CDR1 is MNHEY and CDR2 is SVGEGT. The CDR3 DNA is TGTGCCAGCAGTTACTCGAGTCCGAGGGGACTAGCGGGAGGGCTTAATACGCAGTATTTT. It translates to CASSYSSPRGLAGGLNTQYF.

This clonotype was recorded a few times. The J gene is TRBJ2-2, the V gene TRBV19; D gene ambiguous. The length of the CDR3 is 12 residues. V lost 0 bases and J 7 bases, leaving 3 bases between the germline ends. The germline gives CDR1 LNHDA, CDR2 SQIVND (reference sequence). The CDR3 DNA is TGTGCCAGTAGTATAGACGGCGGGGAGCTGTTTTTT. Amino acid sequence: CASSIDGGELFF.

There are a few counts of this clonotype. CDR3 sequence reads: CASLVSGEQYF. The CDR3 bases are TGTGCCAGCCTTGTCAGCGGCGAGCAGTACTTC. This rearrangement joins TRBV2 to TRBJ2-7, with D possibly TRBD2 on 5 matching bases. Trimming left V 8 bases short and J 6 bases short, with 11 bases between. Germline V gives CDR1 SNHLY, CDR2 FYNNEI. The CDR3 is 11 amino acids.

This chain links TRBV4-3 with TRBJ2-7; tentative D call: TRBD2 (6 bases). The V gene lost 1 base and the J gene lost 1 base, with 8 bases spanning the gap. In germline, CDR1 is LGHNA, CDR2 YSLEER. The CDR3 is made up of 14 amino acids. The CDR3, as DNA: TGCGCCAGCAGCCAAGTTGGGGGGTCCTACGAGCAGTACTTC. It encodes CASSQVGGSYEQYF.

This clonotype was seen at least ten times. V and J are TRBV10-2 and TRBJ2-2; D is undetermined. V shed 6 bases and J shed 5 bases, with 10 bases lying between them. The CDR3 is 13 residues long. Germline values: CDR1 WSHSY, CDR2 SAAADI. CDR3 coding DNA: TGCGCCAGCAGGGCACGGGTGACCGGGGAGCTGTTTTTT. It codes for CASRARVTGELFF.

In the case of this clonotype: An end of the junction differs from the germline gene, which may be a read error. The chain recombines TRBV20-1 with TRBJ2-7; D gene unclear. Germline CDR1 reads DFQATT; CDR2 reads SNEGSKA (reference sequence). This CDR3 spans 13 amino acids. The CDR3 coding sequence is TGCTGTGCCCCGGGTCCCCCGTCCTACGAGCAGTACTTC. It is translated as CCAPGPPSYEQYF.